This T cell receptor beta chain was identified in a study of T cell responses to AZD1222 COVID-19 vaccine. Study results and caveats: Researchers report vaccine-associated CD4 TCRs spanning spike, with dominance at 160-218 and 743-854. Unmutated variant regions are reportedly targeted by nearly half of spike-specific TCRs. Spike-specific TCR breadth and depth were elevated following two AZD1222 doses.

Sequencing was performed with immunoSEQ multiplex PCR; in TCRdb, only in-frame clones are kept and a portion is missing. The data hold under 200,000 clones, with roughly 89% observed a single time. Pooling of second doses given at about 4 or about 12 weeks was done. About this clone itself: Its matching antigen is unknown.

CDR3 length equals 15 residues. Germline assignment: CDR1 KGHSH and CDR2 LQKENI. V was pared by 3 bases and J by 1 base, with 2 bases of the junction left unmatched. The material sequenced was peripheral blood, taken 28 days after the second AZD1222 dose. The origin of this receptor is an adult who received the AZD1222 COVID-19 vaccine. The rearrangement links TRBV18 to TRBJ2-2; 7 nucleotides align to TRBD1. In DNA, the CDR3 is TGTGCCAGCTCACCCCGGACAGGGAACACCGGGGAGCTGTTTTTT. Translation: CASSPRTGNTGELFF. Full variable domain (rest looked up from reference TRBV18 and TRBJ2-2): NAGVMQNPRHLVRRRGQEARLRCSPMKGHSHVYWYRQLPEEGLKFMVYLQKENIIDESGMPKERFSAEFPKEGPSILRIQQVVRGDSAAYFCASSPRTGNTGELFFGEGSRLTVL.